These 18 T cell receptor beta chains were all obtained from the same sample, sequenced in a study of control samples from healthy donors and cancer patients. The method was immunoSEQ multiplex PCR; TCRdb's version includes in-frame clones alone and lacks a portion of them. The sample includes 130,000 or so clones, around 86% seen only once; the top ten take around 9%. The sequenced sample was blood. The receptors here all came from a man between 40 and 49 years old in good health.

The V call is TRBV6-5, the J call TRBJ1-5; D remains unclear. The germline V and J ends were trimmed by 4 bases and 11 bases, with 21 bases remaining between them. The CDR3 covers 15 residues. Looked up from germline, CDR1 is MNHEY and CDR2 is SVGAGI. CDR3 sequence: CASSSTGVGEWAQHF. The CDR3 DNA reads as TGTGCCAGCAGTTCAACTGGGGTCGGGGAGTGGGCCCAGCATTTT.

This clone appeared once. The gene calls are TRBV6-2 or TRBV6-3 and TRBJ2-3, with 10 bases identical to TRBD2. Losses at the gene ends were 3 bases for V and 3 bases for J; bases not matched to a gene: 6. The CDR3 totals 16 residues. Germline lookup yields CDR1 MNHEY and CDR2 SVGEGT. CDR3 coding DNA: TGTGCCAGCAGTTATTCCGGACTAGCGGTTACAGATACGCAGTATTTT. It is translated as CASSYSGLAVTDTQYF.

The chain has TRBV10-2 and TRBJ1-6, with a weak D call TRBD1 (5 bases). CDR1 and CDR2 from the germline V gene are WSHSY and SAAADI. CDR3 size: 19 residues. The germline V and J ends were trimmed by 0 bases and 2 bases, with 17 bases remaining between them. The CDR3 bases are TGCGCCAGCAGTGAGTCGGCGGGCAGGAGGGGCACCTATAATTCACCCCTCCACTTT. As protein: CASSESAGRRGTYNSPLHF.

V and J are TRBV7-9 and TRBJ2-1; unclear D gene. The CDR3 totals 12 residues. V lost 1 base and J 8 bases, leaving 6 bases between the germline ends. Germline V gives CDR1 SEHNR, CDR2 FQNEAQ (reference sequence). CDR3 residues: CASSLVADEQFF. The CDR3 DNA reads TGTGCCAGCAGCTTAGTAGCCGATGAGCAGTTCTTC.

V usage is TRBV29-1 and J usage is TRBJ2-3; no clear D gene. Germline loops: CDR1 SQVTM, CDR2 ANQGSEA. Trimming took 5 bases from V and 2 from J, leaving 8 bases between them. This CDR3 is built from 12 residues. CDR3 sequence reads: CSVKPYTDTQYF. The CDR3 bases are TGCAGCGTTAAACCTTACACAGATACGCAGTATTTT.

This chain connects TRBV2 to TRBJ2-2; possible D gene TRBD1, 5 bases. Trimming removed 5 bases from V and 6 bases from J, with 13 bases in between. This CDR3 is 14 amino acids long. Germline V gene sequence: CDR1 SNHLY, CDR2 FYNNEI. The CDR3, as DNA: TGTGCCAGCAGTCCCGACAGTGCCCCCGGGGAGCTGTTTTTT. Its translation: CASSPDSAPGELFF.

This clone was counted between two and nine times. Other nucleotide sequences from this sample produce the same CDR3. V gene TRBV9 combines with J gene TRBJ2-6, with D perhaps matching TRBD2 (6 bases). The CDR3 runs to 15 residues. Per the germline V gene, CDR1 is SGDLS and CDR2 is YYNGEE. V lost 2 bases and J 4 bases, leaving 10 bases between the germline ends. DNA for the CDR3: TGTGCCAGCAGCGTCGGGGGATCCGGGGCCAACGTCCTGACTTTC. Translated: CASSVGGSGANVLTF.

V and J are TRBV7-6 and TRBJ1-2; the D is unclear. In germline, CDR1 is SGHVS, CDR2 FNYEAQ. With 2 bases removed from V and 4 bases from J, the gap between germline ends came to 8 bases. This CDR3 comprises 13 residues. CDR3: CASSLNPSYGYTF. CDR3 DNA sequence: TGTGCCAGCAGCTTAAACCCAAGCTATGGCTACACCTTC.

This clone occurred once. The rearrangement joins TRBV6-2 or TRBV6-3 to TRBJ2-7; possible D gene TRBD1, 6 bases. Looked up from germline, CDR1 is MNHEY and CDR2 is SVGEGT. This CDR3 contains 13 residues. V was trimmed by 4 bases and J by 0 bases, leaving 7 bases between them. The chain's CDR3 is CASSWGLSYEQYF. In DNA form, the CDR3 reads TGTGCCAGCAGTTGGGGGCTCTCCTACGAGCAGTACTTC.

CDR3 in amino acids: CASSGLAGQGVNEQFF. DNA for the CDR3: TGTGCCAGCAGTGGCCTCGCGGGACAGGGGGTTAATGAGCAGTTCTTC. The rearrangement joins TRBV6-6 to TRBJ2-1; TRBD1 aligns across 11 bases. The CDR3 consists of 16 residues. The V gene's germline CDR1 is MNHNY and CDR2 SVGAGI (reference sequence). Germline trimming cut 5 bases from V and 7 bases from J; bases unmatched to any gene: 10.

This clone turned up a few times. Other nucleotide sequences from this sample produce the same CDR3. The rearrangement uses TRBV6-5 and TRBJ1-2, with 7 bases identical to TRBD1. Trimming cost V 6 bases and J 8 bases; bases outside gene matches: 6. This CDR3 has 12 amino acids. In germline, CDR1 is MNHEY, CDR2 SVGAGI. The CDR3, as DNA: TGTGCCAGCAGCCGACAGGGTTGGGGCTACACCTTC. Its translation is CASSRQGWGYTF.

Here the CDR3 reads CASSRPHSSYEQYF. The CDR3 coding sequence is TGTGCCAGCAGCCGACCCCATAGCTCCTACGAGCAGTACTTC. The V gene is TRBV6-5, the J gene TRBJ2-7; D remains unclear. V shed 6 bases and J shed 0 bases, with 12 bases lying between them. CDR1 and CDR2 (germline): MNHEY, SVGAGI. CDR3 length: 14 residues.

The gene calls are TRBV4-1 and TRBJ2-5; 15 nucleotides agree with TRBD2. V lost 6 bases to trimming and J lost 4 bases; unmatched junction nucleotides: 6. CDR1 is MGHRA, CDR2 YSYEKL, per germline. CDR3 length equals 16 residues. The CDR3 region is CASRGTSGGFRETQYF. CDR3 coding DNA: TGCGCCAGCAGAGGGACTAGCGGGGGGTTTCGAGAGACCCAGTACTTC.

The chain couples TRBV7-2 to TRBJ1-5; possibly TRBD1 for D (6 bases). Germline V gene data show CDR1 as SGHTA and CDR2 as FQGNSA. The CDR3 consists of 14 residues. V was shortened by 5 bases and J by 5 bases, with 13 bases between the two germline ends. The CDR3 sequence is CASSHSSGDQPQHF. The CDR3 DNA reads TGTGCCAGCAGCCATTCTTCAGGGGATCAGCCCCAGCATTTT. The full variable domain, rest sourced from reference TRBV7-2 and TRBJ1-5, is GAGVSQSPSNKVTEKGKDVELRCDPISGHTALYWYRQSLGQGLEFLIYFQGNSAPDKSGLPSDRFSAERTGGSVSTLTIQRTQQEDSAVYLCASSHSSGDQPQHFGDGTRLSIL.

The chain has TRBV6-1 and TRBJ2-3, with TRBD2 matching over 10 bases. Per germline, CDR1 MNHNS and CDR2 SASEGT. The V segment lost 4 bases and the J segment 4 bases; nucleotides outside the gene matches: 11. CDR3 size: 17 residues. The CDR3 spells CASSAERGLAMPDTQYF. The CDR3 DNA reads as TGTGCCAGCAGTGCTGAGAGGGGACTAGCGATGCCAGATACGCAGTATTTT.

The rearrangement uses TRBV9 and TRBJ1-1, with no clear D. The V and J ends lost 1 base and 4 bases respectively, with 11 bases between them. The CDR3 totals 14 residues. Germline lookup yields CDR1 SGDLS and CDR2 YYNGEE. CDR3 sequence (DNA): TGTGCCAGCAGCGTAAGGGCAGATGGCACTGAAGCTTTCTTT. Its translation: CASSVRADGTEAFF. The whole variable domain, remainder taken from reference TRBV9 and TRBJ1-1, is DSGVTQTPKHLITATGQRVTLRCSPRSGDLSVYWYQQSLDQGLQFLIQYYNGEERAKGNILERFSAQQFPDLHSELNLSSLELGDSALYFCASSVRADGTEAFFGQGTRLTVV.

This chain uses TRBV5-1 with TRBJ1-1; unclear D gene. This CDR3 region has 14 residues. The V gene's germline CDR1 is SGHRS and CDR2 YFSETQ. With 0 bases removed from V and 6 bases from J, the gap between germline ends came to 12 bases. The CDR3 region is CASSLVAGKAEAFF. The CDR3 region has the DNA TGCGCCAGCAGCTTGGTTGCGGGGAAAGCTGAAGCTTTCTTT.

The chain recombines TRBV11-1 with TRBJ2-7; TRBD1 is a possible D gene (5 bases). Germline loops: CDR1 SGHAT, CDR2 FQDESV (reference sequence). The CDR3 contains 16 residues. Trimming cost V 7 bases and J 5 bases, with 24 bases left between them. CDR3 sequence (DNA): TGTGCCAGCACCCGGGCGCCAGGGCGGACGACACACGAGCAGTACTTC. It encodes CASTRAPGRTTHEQYF.